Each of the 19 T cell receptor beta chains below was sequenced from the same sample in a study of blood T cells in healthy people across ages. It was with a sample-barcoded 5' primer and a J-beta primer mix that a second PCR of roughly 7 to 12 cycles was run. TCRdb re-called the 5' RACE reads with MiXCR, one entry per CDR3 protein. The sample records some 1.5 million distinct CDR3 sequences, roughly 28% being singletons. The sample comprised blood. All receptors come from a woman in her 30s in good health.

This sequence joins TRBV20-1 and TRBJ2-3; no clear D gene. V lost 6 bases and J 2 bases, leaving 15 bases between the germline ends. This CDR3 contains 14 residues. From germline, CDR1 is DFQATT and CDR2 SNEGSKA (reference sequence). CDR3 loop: CSAPVRYSTDTQYF. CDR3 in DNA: TGCAGTGCCCCCGTGCGGTATTCCACAGATACGCAGTATTTT.

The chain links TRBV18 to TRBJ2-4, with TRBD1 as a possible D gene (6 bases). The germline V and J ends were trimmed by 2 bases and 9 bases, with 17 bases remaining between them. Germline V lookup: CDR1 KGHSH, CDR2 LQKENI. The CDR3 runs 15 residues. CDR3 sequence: CASSPWTEPRSIQYF. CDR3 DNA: TGTGCCAGCTCACCATGGACAGAGCCGAGGAGCATTCAGTACTTC.

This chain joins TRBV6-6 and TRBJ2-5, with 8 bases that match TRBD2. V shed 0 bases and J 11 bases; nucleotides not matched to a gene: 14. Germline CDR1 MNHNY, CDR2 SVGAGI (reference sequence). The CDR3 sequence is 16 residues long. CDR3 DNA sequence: TGTGCCAGCAGTTACTCACCGGGGGGGAGGGACAATGAGCAGTACTTC. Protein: CASSYSPGGRDNEQYF.

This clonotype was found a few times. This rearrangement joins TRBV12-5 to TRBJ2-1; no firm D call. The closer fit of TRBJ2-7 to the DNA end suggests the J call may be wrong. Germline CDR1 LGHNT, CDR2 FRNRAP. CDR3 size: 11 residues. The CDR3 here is CASAPAFEQYF. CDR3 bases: TGTGCTAGTGCCCCAGCTTTTGAGCAGTACTTC.

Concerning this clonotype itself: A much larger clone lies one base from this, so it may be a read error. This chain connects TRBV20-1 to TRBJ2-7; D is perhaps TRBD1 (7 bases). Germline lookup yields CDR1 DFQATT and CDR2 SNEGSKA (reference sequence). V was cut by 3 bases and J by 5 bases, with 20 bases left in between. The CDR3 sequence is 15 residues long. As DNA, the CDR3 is TGCAGTGCTAGTGAAATTACCAGGGGGGTAAACGAGCAGTACTTC. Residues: CSASEITRGVNEQYF.

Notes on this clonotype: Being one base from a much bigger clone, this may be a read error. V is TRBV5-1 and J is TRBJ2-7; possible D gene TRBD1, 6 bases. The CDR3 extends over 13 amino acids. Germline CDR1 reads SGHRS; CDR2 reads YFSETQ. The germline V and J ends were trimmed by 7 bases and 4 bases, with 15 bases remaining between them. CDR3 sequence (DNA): TGCGCCAGCTTCGAAGGCAGGGGTTACGAGCAGTACTTC. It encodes CASFEGRGYEQYF.

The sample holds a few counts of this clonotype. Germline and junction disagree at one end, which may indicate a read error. The CDR3 DNA is TGTGCCTGCAGTTTTAGGACTAGCGGGGGGACCCAGTACTTC. It encodes CACSFRTSGGTQYF. V is TRBV12-3 or TRBV12-4 and J is TRBJ2-5, with 13 bases matching TRBD2. The CDR3 length is 14 residues.

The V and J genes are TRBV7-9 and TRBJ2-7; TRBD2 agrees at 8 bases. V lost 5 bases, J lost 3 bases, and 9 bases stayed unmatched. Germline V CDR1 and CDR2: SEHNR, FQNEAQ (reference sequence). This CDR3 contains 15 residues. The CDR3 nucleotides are TGTGCCAGCAGCCCCGTGCGGGGGGCTGGCTACGAGCAGTACTTC. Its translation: CASSPVRGAGYEQYF.

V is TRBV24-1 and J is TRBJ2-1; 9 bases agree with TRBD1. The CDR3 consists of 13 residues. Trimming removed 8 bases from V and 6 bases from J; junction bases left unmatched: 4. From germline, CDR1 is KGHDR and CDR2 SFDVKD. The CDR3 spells CATTGQGSNEQFF. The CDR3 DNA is TGTGCCACCACGGGACAGGGCTCCAATGAGCAGTTCTTC.

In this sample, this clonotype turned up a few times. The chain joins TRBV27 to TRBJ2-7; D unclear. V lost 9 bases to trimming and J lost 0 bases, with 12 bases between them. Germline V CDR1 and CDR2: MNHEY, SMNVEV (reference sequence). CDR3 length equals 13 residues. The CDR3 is CASMRSDSYEQYF. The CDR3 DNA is TGTGCCAGTATGCGTTCGGACTCCTACGAGCAGTACTTC.

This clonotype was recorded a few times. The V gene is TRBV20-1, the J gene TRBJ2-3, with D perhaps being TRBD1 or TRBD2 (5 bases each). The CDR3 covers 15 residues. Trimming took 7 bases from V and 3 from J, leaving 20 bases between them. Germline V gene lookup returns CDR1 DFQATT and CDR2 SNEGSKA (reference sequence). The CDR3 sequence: CSVPPWGTRTDTQYF. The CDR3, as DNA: TGCAGTGTGCCCCCTTGGGGGACGAGGACAGATACGCAGTATTTT.

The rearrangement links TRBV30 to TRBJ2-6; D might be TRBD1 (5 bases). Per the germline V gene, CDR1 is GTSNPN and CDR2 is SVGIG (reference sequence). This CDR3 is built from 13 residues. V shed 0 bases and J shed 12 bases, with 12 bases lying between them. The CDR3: CAWSVRGSGVLTF. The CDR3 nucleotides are TGTGCCTGGAGTGTAAGGGGCAGTGGCGTCCTGACTTTC.

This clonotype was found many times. The CDR3 DNA sequence: TGCGCCAGCAGCTATGGAAGGACAGGGGTGAGGTCTGGCGACTACGAGCAGTACTTC. Protein sequence: CASSYGRTGVRSGDYEQYF. The chain carries TRBV5-1 and TRBJ2-7, with 9 bases aligning to TRBD1. This CDR3 is built from 19 residues. Trimming at V came to 3 bases and at J to 3 bases, leaving 19 bases not matched to a gene. Germline V lookup: CDR1 SGHRS, CDR2 YFSETQ.

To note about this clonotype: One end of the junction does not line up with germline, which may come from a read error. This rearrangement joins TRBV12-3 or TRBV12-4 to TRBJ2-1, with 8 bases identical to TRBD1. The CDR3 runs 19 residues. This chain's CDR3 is CASRASGQGRFYRGNERFF. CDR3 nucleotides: TGTGCCAGCAGAGCCTCAGGACAGGGTCGCTTTTATAGGGGCAATGAGCGGTTCTTC.

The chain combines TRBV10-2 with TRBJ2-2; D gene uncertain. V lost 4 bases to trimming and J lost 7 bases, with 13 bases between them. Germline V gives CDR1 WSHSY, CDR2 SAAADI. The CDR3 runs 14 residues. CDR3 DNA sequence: TGCGCCAGCAGTGGGTTCGATCCTTACGGGGAGCTGTTTTTT. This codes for CASSGFDPYGELFF.

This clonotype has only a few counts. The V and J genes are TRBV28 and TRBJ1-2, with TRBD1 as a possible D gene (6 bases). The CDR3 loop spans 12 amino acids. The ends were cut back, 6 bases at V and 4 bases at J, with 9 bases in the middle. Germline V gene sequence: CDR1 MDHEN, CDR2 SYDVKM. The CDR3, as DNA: TGTGCCAGCAGGAGACAGGTCTATGGCTACACCTTC. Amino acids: CASRRQVYGYTF.

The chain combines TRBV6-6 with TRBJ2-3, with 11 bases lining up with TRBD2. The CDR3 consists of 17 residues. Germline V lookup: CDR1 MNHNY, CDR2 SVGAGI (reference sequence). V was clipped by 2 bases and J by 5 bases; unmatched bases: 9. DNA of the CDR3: TGTGCCAGCAGTTACAGGTCTAGCGGGAGGTACAAAGATACGCAGTATTTT. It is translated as CASSYRSSGRYKDTQYF.

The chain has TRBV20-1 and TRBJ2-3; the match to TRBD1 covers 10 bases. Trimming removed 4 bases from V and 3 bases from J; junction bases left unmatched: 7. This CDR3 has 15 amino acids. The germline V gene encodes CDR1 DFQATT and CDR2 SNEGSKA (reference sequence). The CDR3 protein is CSAKSDRGRTDTQYF. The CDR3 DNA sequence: TGCAGTGCTAAAAGTGACAGGGGGCGTACAGATACGCAGTATTTT.

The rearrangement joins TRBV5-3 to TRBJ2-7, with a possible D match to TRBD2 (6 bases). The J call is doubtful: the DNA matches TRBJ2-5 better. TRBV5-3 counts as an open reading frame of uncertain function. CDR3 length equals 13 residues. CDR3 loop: CARSRDWGETQYF. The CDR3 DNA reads TGTGCCAGAAGTAGGGACTGGGGAGAGACCCAGTACTTC.